This T cell receptor beta chain is from a study of blood T cells in healthy people across ages. Study findings and constraints: Higher diversity and more naive CD4+ cells were features of long-lived donors, compared to aged donors.

There were healthy Caucasian individuals from Russia, aged about 6 to 100, serving as donors. Researchers isolated at least 6.5 million PBMCs per sample. A sample-barcoded 5' primer and a J-beta primer mix were used in a second PCR of roughly 7 to 11 cycles. A template-switch adaptor containing 12 random nucleotides labeled each cDNA molecule. TCRdb ran MiXCR on the 5' RACE reads and lists one entry per CDR3 protein. This sample has some 1.5 million distinct CDR3 sequences; under 30% occur once, and the top ten carry 7.7%. The J segment lost 0 bases and the V segment lost 5 bases, leaving 9 bases of the junction unmatched. Germline values: CDR1 SGHTA, CDR2 FQGNSA. CDR3 length equals 17 residues. This clonotype was detected ten times or more. What it binds is not known.

Sequencing was done on a sample of blood. This sequence originates from a woman aged 25 to 39 in good health. The V and J genes are TRBV7-2 and TRBJ1-2; 10 positions match TRBD1. CDR3 sequence (DNA): TGTGCCAGCAGCACGAGACAGGGGGCGTTTTCTAACTATGGCTACACCTTC. It specifies CASSTRQGAFSNYGYTF.